Presented here are 30 T cell receptor beta chains from one specimen sequenced in a study of graft-versus-host responses after intestinal transplantation. Clones were sequenced by immunoSEQ multiplex PCR, and TCRdb holds only the in-frame ones, with some missing. The sample lists 70,000 to 95,000 clones, around 93% occurring once. The antigens these receptors bind are not known. The sequencing here drew on unstimulated CD8+ T cells sorted from spleen or lymph node cells, taken before transplant. The receptor source for this set is a human donor who was the organ donor for an intestinal transplant.

The rearrangement joins TRBV13 to TRBJ2-7; TRBD2 might be the D (5 bases). The CDR3 is made up of 12 amino acids. The ends were cut back, 2 bases at V and 4 bases at J, with 6 bases in the middle. The germline CDR1 and CDR2 sequences are PRHDT and FYEKMQ (reference sequence). CDR3 DNA: TGTGCCAGCAGCTTACGCGGGTACGAGCAGTACTTC. Protein product: CASSLRGYEQYF.

V is TRBV5-1 and J is TRBJ1-3; possibly TRBD1 for D (5 bases). The CDR3 spans 14 residues. V lost 3 bases and J lost 2, with 9 bases in between. CDR1 is SGHRS and CDR2 is YFSETQ in the germline V gene. The chain's CDR3 is CASSSGWTGNTIYF. The CDR3, as DNA: TGCGCCAGCAGCTCAGGGTGGACTGGAAACACCATATATTTT.

The genes are TRBV19 and TRBJ1-2, with D possibly matching TRBD1 (6 bases). Trimming left V 7 bases short and J 6 bases short, with 18 bases between. Germline values: CDR1 LNHDA, CDR2 SQIVND (reference sequence). The CDR3 sequence is 14 residues long. The CDR3 sequence is CASTDFTGSHGYTF. CDR3 DNA sequence: TGTGCCAGTACCGACTTTACAGGGAGCCATGGCTACACCTTC.

The CDR3 loop reads CASSRVGEYTGELFF. As DNA, the CDR3 is TGTGCCAGCAGTAGAGTGGGAGAGTACACCGGGGAGCTGTTTTTT. This rearrangement joins TRBV11-2 to TRBJ2-2, with D tentatively TRBD2 (5 bases). Germline V gene lookup returns CDR1 SGHAT and CDR2 FQNNGV. V lost 6 bases to trimming and J lost 3 bases, with 14 bases between them. This CDR3 has 15 amino acids.

This chain connects TRBV28 to TRBJ1-5; 8 bases map to TRBD1. The CDR3 length is 15 residues. Germline CDR1 and CDR2: MDHEN and SYDVKM. Trimming took 5 bases from V and 7 from J; bases not matched to a gene: 10. The CDR3 protein is CASSDRGGDRQPQHF. The DNA for the CDR3 is TGTGCCAGCAGTGACAGGGGAGGCGATCGCCAGCCCCAGCATTTT.

The chain uses TRBV7-3 and TRBJ1-5; TRBD1 matches 8 bases. The CDR3 consists of 17 residues. Germline V gene sequence: CDR1 SGHTA, CDR2 FQGTGA. V lost 1 base to trimming and J lost 7 bases; unmatched junction nucleotides: 12. The CDR3 DNA follows: TGTGCCAGCAGCTTAAGTCCGGGACAGGTGGTGGTGCAGCCCCAGCATTTT. It is translated as CASSLSPGQVVVQPQHF.

The CDR3 protein is CASSVSGQGSNEQFF. CDR3 nucleotides: TGTGCCAGCAGCGTCTCGGGACAGGGATCAAATGAGCAGTTCTTC. The chain is built from TRBV9 and TRBJ2-1; 9 nucleotides align to TRBD1. The V and J ends lost 2 bases and 7 bases, in that order; junction bases with no gene match: 7. CDR1 and CDR2 from the germline V gene are SGDLS and YYNGEE. This CDR3 is 15 amino acids long. The full variable domain, its missing parts supplied by reference TRBV9 and TRBJ2-1, is DSGVTQTPKHLITATGQRVTLRCSPRSGDLSVYWYQQSLDQGLQFLIQYYNGEERAKGNILERFSAQQFPDLHSELNLSSLELGDSALYFCASSVSGQGSNEQFFGPGTRLTVL.

CDR3 DNA: TGTGCCAGTAGTATAGGGTTCGTTCGAGGGGGACCTTCCTACGAGCAGTACTTC. This translates into CASSIGFVRGGPSYEQYF. V is TRBV19 and J is TRBJ2-7, with D possibly being TRBD1 (6 bases). The CDR3 is made up of 18 amino acids. Germline values: CDR1 LNHDA, CDR2 SQIVND (reference sequence). V lost 1 base, J lost 1 base, and 20 bases lay in between.

This sequence joins TRBV29-1 and TRBJ2-1; TRBD2 might be the D (6 bases). In germline, CDR1 is SQVTM, CDR2 ANQGSEA. CDR3 length: 16 residues. V was pared by 2 bases and J by 6 bases, with 20 bases between. The CDR3 sequence: CSVEPRFAGTLNEQFF. The CDR3 DNA reads as TGCAGCGTTGAACCCCGTTTTGCGGGGACCCTCAATGAGCAGTTCTTC.

The V and J genes are TRBV28 and TRBJ1-2; TRBD1 aligns across 9 bases. Germline V CDR1 and CDR2: MDHEN, SYDVKM. The CDR3 spans 12 residues. V was pared by 6 bases and J by 8 bases, with 4 bases of the junction left unmatched. The CDR3 reads CASSLDRGGYTF. Here the CDR3 DNA reads TGTGCCAGCAGCCTGGACAGGGGCGGCTACACCTTC.

The chain has TRBV18 and TRBJ2-6, with a tentative D call TRBD1 (6 bases). The length of the CDR3 is 15 residues. The V gene lost 3 bases and the J gene lost 4 bases, with 10 bases spanning the gap. The germline gives CDR1 KGHSH, CDR2 LQKENI. In DNA, the CDR3 is TGTGCCAGCTCACCTTCGAGGGGGGGGGCCAACGTCCTGACTTTC. It is translated as CASSPSRGGANVLTF. Drawing the rest from reference TRBV18 and TRBJ2-6, the complete variable domain is NAGVMQNPRHLVRRRGQEARLRCSPMKGHSHVYWYRQLPEEGLKFMVYLQKENIIDESGMPKERFSAEFPKEGPSILRIQQVVRGDSAAYFCASSPSRGGANVLTFGAGSRLTVL.

This chain joins TRBV15 and TRBJ2-7; TRBD2 might be the D (6 bases). V dropped 4 bases and J dropped 5 bases, with 12 bases sitting between them. Germline V CDR1 and CDR2: LNHNV, YYDKDF (reference sequence). This CDR3 has 13 amino acids. The CDR3 DNA sequence: TGTGCCACCAGCACCTCGGAGGGTCACGAGCAGTACTTC. Translation: CATSTSEGHEQYF.

The V and J genes are TRBV5-6 and TRBJ1-4; no definite D call. This CDR3 comprises 13 residues. Per germline, CDR1 SGHDT and CDR2 YYEEEE. Deletions cut 6 bases from V and 6 bases from J, with 12 bases between. The CDR3: CASTAWAYEKLFF. CDR3 nucleotide sequence: TGTGCCAGCACGGCGTGGGCATATGAAAAACTGTTTTTT.

V usage is TRBV15 and J usage is TRBJ2-3, with D possibly TRBD1 on 6 matching bases. In germline, CDR1 is LNHNV, CDR2 YYDKDF (reference sequence). V was trimmed by 2 bases and J by 2 bases, leaving 11 bases between them. The CDR3 length is 15 residues. CDR3 sequence (DNA): TGTGCCACCAGCAGACAGGGGACCAACACAGATACGCAGTATTTT. It yields the protein CATSRQGTNTDTQYF.

The chain couples TRBV10-3 to TRBJ1-2; D unresolved. The ends were cut back, 7 bases at V and 4 bases at J, with 10 bases in the middle. There are 12 residues in the CDR3. Germline V lookup: CDR1 ENHRY, CDR2 SYGVKD. The CDR3 nucleotides are TGTGCCATCAAGAAACGGAGCTATGGCTACACCTTC. This encodes CAIKKRSYGYTF.

The V call is TRBV19, the J call TRBJ2-7; 9 bases align to TRBD1. The V and J ends lost 3 bases and 3 bases, in that order; junction bases with no gene match: 6. This CDR3 comprises 15 residues. Germline CDR1 and CDR2: LNHDA and SQIVND (reference sequence). CDR3 DNA sequence: TGTGCCAGTAGTATTGGGGACAGGGCCTTCTACGAGCAGTACTTC. It specifies CASSIGDRAFYEQYF.

The chain uses TRBV4-3 and TRBJ1-2; TRBD1 is a possible D gene (5 bases). Between the trimmed V and J ends, which lost 6 bases and 4 bases, there was a span of 18 bases. There are 15 residues in the CDR3. The germline CDR1 and CDR2 sequences are LGHNA and YSLEER. The CDR3 sequence: CASSDSFGSPYGYTF. The DNA for the CDR3 is TGCGCCAGCAGTGACAGTTTTGGCAGCCCCTATGGCTACACCTTC.

The chain uses TRBV7-2 and TRBJ2-3; no firm D call. The CDR3 runs 15 residues. Deletions cut 8 bases from V and 5 bases from J, with 20 bases between. Germline V gives CDR1 SGHTA, CDR2 FQGNSA. The chain's CDR3 is CASSNTPLRGDTQYF. The CDR3 DNA sequence: TGTGCCAGCTCAAATACCCCGCTACGCGGAGATACGCAGTATTTT.

The chain recombines TRBV28 with TRBJ2-1; a weak D match, TRBD2 (5 bases). Trimming left V 5 bases short and J 9 bases short, with 5 bases between. The germline V gene has CDR1 MDHEN and CDR2 SYDVKM. The CDR3 sequence is 10 residues long. The CDR3 bases are TGTGCCAGCAGTGGAGGTGAGCAGTTCTTC. This codes for CASSGGEQFF.

This clone was counted once. The rearrangement joins TRBV7-9 to TRBJ2-1, with D maybe TRBD2 (6 bases). This CDR3 region has 15 residues. CDR1 is SEHNR and CDR2 is FQNEAQ in the germline V gene (reference sequence). Trimming pared 7 bases from V and 1 base from J, leaving 14 bases between. CDR3 coding DNA: TGTGCCAGCAAACTGGATGGGGGGTCCTACAATGAGCAGTTCTTC. It yields the protein CASKLDGGSYNEQFF.

This clone was seen once. V is TRBV13 and J is TRBJ1-1, with 8 bases identical to TRBD1. The J segment lost 1 base and the V segment lost 5 bases, leaving 12 bases of the junction unmatched. Per germline, CDR1 PRHDT and CDR2 FYEKMQ (reference sequence). The CDR3 is made up of 17 amino acids. In DNA form, the CDR3 reads TGTGCCAGCAGCCCCTTAACCGGGACAGGACAGAACACTGAAGCTTTCTTT. It encodes CASSPLTGTGQNTEAFF.

V is TRBV4-1 and J is TRBJ2-7; a possible D gene is TRBD2 (7 bases). V lost 5 bases, J lost 3 bases, and 20 bases lay in between. CDR3 size: 16 residues. Germline CDR1 reads MGHRA; CDR2 reads YSYEKL. The CDR3 spells CASSITQGGGFYEQYF. The CDR3 DNA reads as TGCGCCAGCAGCATTACACAGGGAGGGGGGTTCTACGAGCAGTACTTC.

The chain recombines TRBV4-1 with TRBJ2-1; TRBD2 matches 9 bases. Trimming removed 5 bases from V and 5 bases from J; junction bases left unmatched: 7. The germline gives CDR1 MGHRA, CDR2 YSYEKL. This CDR3 has 15 amino acids. This CDR3 is CASSSSGGWDNEQFF. CDR3 DNA sequence: TGCGCCAGCAGCTCAAGCGGGGGGTGGGACAATGAGCAGTTCTTC.

This clone has just one count. The chain couples TRBV28 to TRBJ2-1, with a possible D match to TRBD2 (5 bases). The CDR3 runs to 14 residues. Germline V gene sequence: CDR1 MDHEN, CDR2 SYDVKM. V was pared by 3 bases and J by 10 bases, with 16 bases between. The CDR3 coding sequence is TGTGCCAGCAGTTTTAGGCAGCGGCGAGGGGAGCAGTTCTTC. Protein product: CASSFRQRRGEQFF.

This clone has only one observation. This chain joins TRBV4-3 and TRBJ2-7; D possibly corresponds to TRBD2 (5 bases). Per the germline V gene, CDR1 is LGHNA and CDR2 is YSLEER. The ends were cut back, 2 bases at V and 4 bases at J, with 15 bases in the middle. CDR3 length equals 15 residues. The CDR3 DNA sequence: TGCGCCAGCAGCCAATCTCCGGGATTGGGATACGAGCAGTACTTC. This translates into CASSQSPGLGYEQYF.

Remarks on this clone: An end of the junction does not agree with germline; a read error may underlie this. This sequence joins TRBV7-7 and TRBJ2-2; 7 bases map to TRBD2. The germline V gene has CDR1 SSHAT and CDR2 FNYEAQ (reference sequence). This CDR3 spans 14 amino acids. The CDR3 sequence is CASSTGGATGELFF. The CDR3, as DNA: TGTGCTAGCAGCACGGGGGGTGCCACCGGGGAGCTGTTTTTT.

This chain uses TRBV5-8 with TRBJ1-2; TRBD1 matches 8 bases. Trimming at V came to 3 bases and at J to 4 bases, leaving 5 bases not matched to a gene. The CDR3 loop spans 14 amino acids. Germline CDR1 is SGHTS and CDR2 is YDEGEE. The CDR3 DNA reads as TGTGCCAGCAGCTCCGGACAGGGAGCCTATGGCTACACCTTC. Translated: CASSSGQGAYGYTF.

This clone was counted a single time. This sequence joins TRBV7-9 and TRBJ2-1; D not certain. This CDR3 has 16 amino acids. Germline CDR1 and CDR2: SEHNR and FQNEAQ (reference sequence). Trimming pared 3 bases from V and 6 bases from J, leaving 18 bases between. CDR3 nucleotides: TGTGCCAGCAGCTTTACGACGGGTGACTTTCTCAATGAGCAGTTCTTC. The encoded protein is CASSFTTGDFLNEQFF. The entire variable domain, with the rest obtained from reference TRBV7-9 and TRBJ2-1, is as follows: DTGVSQNPRHKITKRGQNVTFRCDPISEHNRLYWYRQTLGQGPEFLTYFQNEAQLEKSRLLSDRFSAERPKGSFSTLEIQRTEQGDSAMYLCASSFTTGDFLNEQFFGPGTRLTVL.

This rearrangement joins TRBV2 to TRBJ2-5; D is uncertain. The CDR3 sequence is 13 residues long. The ends were cut back, 8 bases at V and 4 bases at J, with 14 bases in the middle. CDR1 and CDR2 from the germline V gene are SNHLY and FYNNEI. CDR3 DNA: TGTGCCAGCGGCACGGCACAGATAGAGACCCAGTACTTC. Translation gives CASGTAQIETQYF. Drawing the rest from reference TRBV2 and TRBJ2-5, the complete variable domain is EPEVTQTPSHQVTQMGQEVILRCVPISNHLYFYWYRQILGQKVEFLVSFYNNEISEKSEIFDDQFSVERPDGSNFTLKIRSTKLEDSAMYFCASGTAQIETQYFGPGTRLLVL.

The rearrangement joins TRBV5-6 to TRBJ2-7; possible D gene TRBD2, 6 bases. Germline CDR1 SGHDT, CDR2 YYEEEE. This CDR3 contains 11 residues. V lost 4 bases and J 9 bases, leaving 11 bases between the germline ends. The CDR3 nucleotides read TGTGCCAGCAGCGCGCAGGGAGGGCAGTACTTC. As protein: CASSAQGGQYF.